One and the same sample provided the 28 T cell receptor beta chains below, sequenced in a study of response to subunit inactivated influenza vaccine. TCRdb re-analysed the RT-PCR reads in MiXCR, keeping a single row per CDR3 protein. Seen here are approximately 500,000 distinct CDR3 sequences, around a quarter observed once, and the top ten hold under 3.5%. The same sample was also used in a study of T cells expressing NK-cell markers. This second report adds: Scientists made TCR beta cDNA using 5'RACE template switching with UMIs.

Specimen: CD4+ T cells sorted from PBMCs, collected approximately 13 days after vaccination. Receptors originate from a man in his fifties who received an inactivated influenza vaccine.

This clonotype has more than one count but fewer than ten. The rearrangement links TRBV28 to TRBJ1-2; D ambiguous. The V end was cut by 5 bases, the J end by 2 bases, with 6 bases between. The length of the CDR3 is 12 residues. From germline, CDR1 is MDHEN and CDR2 SYDVKM. CDR3 nucleotides: TGTGCCAGCAGTAATCAAAACTATGGCTACACCTTC. Amino acid sequence: CASSNQNYGYTF.

The chain has TRBV30 and TRBJ1-1, with D perhaps matching TRBD1 (5 bases). The germline CDR1 and CDR2 sequences are GTSNPN and SVGIG (reference sequence). This CDR3 contains 13 residues. V lost 0 bases and J 14 bases, leaving 19 bases between the germline ends. The CDR3 loop reads CAWSVRARGPIFF. The CDR3 region has the DNA TGTGCCTGGAGTGTGCGGGCCCGGGGACCCATATTCTTT.

The chain is built from TRBV25-1 and TRBJ1-2; 7 bases are a match to TRBD1. The germline gives CDR1 MGHDK, CDR2 SYGVNS. The CDR3 is made up of 14 amino acids. The ends lost 5 bases at V and 2 bases at J; junction bases unmatched: 5. CDR3 nucleotide sequence: TGTGCCAGCAGTTCGACAGGGTTGAACTATGGCTACACCTTC. The encoded protein is CASSSTGLNYGYTF.

Many counts were recorded for this clonotype. This rearrangement joins TRBV5-1 to TRBJ2-7, with 8 bases fitting TRBD1. CDR1 and CDR2 from the germline V gene are SGHRS and YFSETQ. The CDR3 runs 15 residues. Germline trimming cut 2 bases from V and 5 bases from J; bases unmatched to any gene: 9. As DNA, the CDR3 is TGCGCCAGCAGCTTTAAAGGACAGGGTATCCACGAGCAGTACTTC. It is translated as CASSFKGQGIHEQYF.

The chain joins TRBV9 to TRBJ1-6; D gene uncertain. V dropped 0 bases and J dropped 6 bases, with 4 bases sitting between them. Per germline, CDR1 SGDLS and CDR2 YYNGEE. The CDR3 spans 13 residues. CDR3 coding DNA: TGTGCCAGCAGCGTAGACAGTAATTCACCCCTCCACTTT. It codes for CASSVDSNSPLHF. The full variable domain, with the rest looked up from reference TRBV9 and TRBJ1-6, is DSGVTQTPKHLITATGQRVTLRCSPRSGDLSVYWYQQSLDQGLQFLIQYYNGEERAKGNILERFSAQQFPDLHSELNLSSLELGDSALYFCASSVDSNSPLHFGNGTRLTVT.

The sample holds a few counts of this clonotype. This chain connects TRBV3-1 to TRBJ2-1; D remains unclear. With 4 bases removed from V and 6 bases from J, the gap between germline ends came to 16 bases. Germline V gene data show CDR1 as LGHDT and CDR2 as YNNKEL (reference sequence). The CDR3 consists of 15 residues. This CDR3 is CASSPGLSGLNEQFF. The CDR3 bases are TGTGCCAGCAGCCCGGGCCTGTCCGGGCTCAATGAGCAGTTCTTC.

This clonotype was recorded a few times. The chain carries TRBV11-1 and TRBJ1-1; D remains ambiguous. The germline CDR1 and CDR2 sequences are SGHAT and FQDESV (reference sequence). The V end lost 1 base, the J end lost 1 base, and 10 bases lay between the germline ends. The CDR3 sequence is 15 residues long. CDR3 loop: CASSLGQAQNTEAFF. The CDR3 DNA reads as TGTGCCAGCAGCTTAGGCCAGGCCCAGAACACTGAAGCTTTCTTT. The variable domain in full, completed from reference TRBV11-1 and TRBJ1-1, reads EAEVAQSPRYKITEKSQAVAFWCDPISGHATLYWYRQILGQGPELLVQFQDESVVDDSQLPKDRFSAERLKGVDSTLKIQPAELGDSAMYLCASSLGQAQNTEAFFGQGTRLTVV.

This clonotype has just a few counts. This chain joins TRBV25-1 and TRBJ2-5; D might be TRBD1 (5 bases). The V gene's germline CDR1 is MGHDK and CDR2 SYGVNS. This CDR3 comprises 15 residues. Trimming cost V 3 bases and J 5 bases, with 16 bases left between them. CDR3 region: CASSDSGARLETQYF. The CDR3 bases are TGTGCCAGCAGTGATAGTGGGGCTAGGTTGGAGACCCAGTACTTC.

The chain combines TRBV5-6 with TRBJ2-4; 7 bases map to TRBD1. Trimming removed 5 bases from V and 1 base from J; junction bases left unmatched: 3. CDR3 size: 14 residues. Germline CDR1 SGHDT, CDR2 YYEEEE. CDR3 region: CASRIQGAKNIQYF. As DNA, the CDR3 is TGTGCCAGCAGGATACAGGGGGCCAAAAACATTCAGTACTTC.

The chain is built from TRBV9 and TRBJ2-1, with D perhaps TRBD1 (5 bases). The V end was cut by 0 bases, the J end by 5 bases, with 12 bases between. The CDR3 runs to 15 residues. The germline V gene has CDR1 SGDLS and CDR2 YYNGEE. The CDR3 region has the DNA TGTGCCAGCAGCGTAGGCCGGACACAAAACAATGAGCAGTTCTTC. This translates into CASSVGRTQNNEQFF.

The V gene is TRBV5-1, the J gene TRBJ2-7; D gene uncertain. V was clipped by 2 bases and J by 2 bases, with 11 bases between them. Germline CDR1 is SGHRS and CDR2 is YFSETQ. The CDR3 totals 14 residues. The CDR3 spells CASSLVDRTYEQYF. CDR3 sequence (DNA): TGCGCCAGCAGCTTAGTGGATAGGACCTACGAGCAGTACTTC.

On this clonotype itself: At one of its ends the junction is not consistent with the germline gene, which may arise from a read error. The J gene is TRBJ1-4, the V gene TRBV28; D call uncertain. Germline V lookup: CDR1 MDHEN, CDR2 SYDVKM. The CDR3 has 12 amino acids. CDR3 DNA: TGTGCCAGAAGTTCCCTTAATGAAAAACTGTTTTTT. Protein sequence: CARSSLNEKLFF.

J is TRBJ2-1 and V is TRBV4-2; 10 nucleotides line up with TRBD1. This CDR3 has 16 residues. CDR1 and CDR2 from the germline V gene are LGHNA and YNFKEQ. The junction had 5 bases not matched to a gene; V was cut back by 1 base and J by 5 bases. In DNA, the CDR3 is TGTGCCAGCAGCCAAGGTGGGACAGGGGCCCACAATGAGCAGTTCTTC. This translates into CASSQGGTGAHNEQFF.

This clonotype was found once. The chain is built from TRBV11-3 and TRBJ2-3, with TRBD1 identical over 8 bases. V was pared by 5 bases and J by 11 bases, with 12 bases of the junction left unmatched. CDR1 is SGHNT, CDR2 YENEEA, per germline. The CDR3 covers 14 residues. This chain's CDR3 is CASSPGDRRGVQYF. CDR3 sequence (DNA): TGTGCCAGCAGCCCGGGGGACAGGCGAGGTGTGCAGTATTTT. Combining the CDR3 with reference TRBV11-3 and TRBJ2-3 gives the whole variable domain EAGVVQSPRYKIIEKKQPVAFWCNPISGHNTLYWYLQNLGQGPELLIRYENEEAVDDSQLPKDRFSAERLKGVDSTLKIQPAELGDSAVYLCASSPGDRRGVQYFGPGTRLTVL.

The V call is TRBV7-9, the J call TRBJ2-1; perhaps TRBD2 as D (5 bases). Trimming left V 1 base short and J 6 bases short, with 13 bases between. This CDR3 spans 15 amino acids. Germline CDR1 and CDR2: SEHNR and FQNEAQ (reference sequence). CDR3 residues: CASSLDGLRLNEQFF. CDR3 sequence (DNA): TGTGCCAGCAGCTTAGATGGACTCCGCCTCAATGAGCAGTTCTTC.

The rearrangement joins TRBV18 to TRBJ2-3; no reliable D call. The V gene's germline CDR1 is KGHSH and CDR2 LQKENI. With 2 bases removed from V and 0 bases from J, the gap between germline ends came to 9 bases. There are 15 residues in the CDR3. In DNA form, the CDR3 reads TGTGCCAGCTCACCAAGGGCGGAAAGCACAGATACGCAGTATTTT. Its protein product is CASSPRAESTDTQYF.

This clonotype showed up many times. The V gene is TRBV4-2, the J gene TRBJ2-3; the D call may be TRBD1 or TRBD2 (5 bases each). V lost 4 bases, J lost 8 bases, and 10 bases lay in between. This CDR3 is 12 amino acids long. From germline, CDR1 is LGHNA and CDR2 YNFKEQ. CDR3 nucleotide sequence: TGTGCCAGCAGCCCGACTGGGGGTACGCAGTATTTT. Protein sequence: CASSPTGGTQYF.

V gene TRBV4-3 combines with J gene TRBJ1-1; unclear D gene. Trimming removed 4 bases from V and 1 base from J, with 13 bases in between. Germline values: CDR1 LGHNA, CDR2 YSLEER. The CDR3 has 15 amino acids. CDR3 residues: CASSPRADGNTEAFF. CDR3 bases: TGCGCCAGCAGCCCTCGGGCGGACGGGAACACTGAAGCTTTCTTT.

The chain recombines TRBV20-1 with TRBJ2-2; D uncertain. Germline values: CDR1 DFQATT, CDR2 SNEGSKA (reference sequence). The CDR3 contains 12 residues. V was pared by 1 base and J by 6 bases, with 6 bases between. The CDR3 DNA reads TGCAGTGCTAGAGGAATATCCGGGGAGCTGTTTTTT. This translates into CSARGISGELFF.

The chain couples TRBV15 to TRBJ1-4; no firm D call. This CDR3 contains 17 residues. Trimming pared 0 bases from V and 0 bases from J, leaving 11 bases between. From germline, CDR1 is LNHNV and CDR2 YYDKDF (reference sequence). The CDR3 DNA is TGTGCCACCAGCAGAGATCTGCAGTCGGCAACTAATGAAAAACTGTTTTTT. Protein product: CATSRDLQSATNEKLFF.

This clonotype was found a few times. V usage is TRBV28 and J usage is TRBJ2-7; TRBD1 aligns across 8 bases. Trimming at V came to 6 bases and at J to 3 bases, leaving 10 bases not matched to a gene. Germline loops: CDR1 MDHEN, CDR2 SYDVKM. The length of the CDR3 is 15 residues. The CDR3 DNA sequence: TGTGCCAGCAGGGATCTTACGGGACAGGTCTACGAGCAGTACTTC. Its translation is CASRDLTGQVYEQYF. The full variable domain, rest sourced from reference TRBV28 and TRBJ2-7, is DVKVTQSSRYLVKRTGEKVFLECVQDMDHENMFWYRQDPGLGLRLIYFSYDVKMKEKGDIPEGYSVSREKKERFSLILESASTNQTSMYLCASRDLTGQVYEQYFGPGTRLTVT.

V gene TRBV12-3 or TRBV12-4 combines with J gene TRBJ2-6, with a tentative D call TRBD1 (5 bases). This CDR3 contains 15 residues. Trimming left V 6 bases short and J 4 bases short, with 13 bases between. The CDR3 DNA is TGTGCCAGCAGCCTCAGGGTCACGGGGGCCAACGTCCTGACTTTC. Translated: CASSLRVTGANVLTF.

This clonotype was seen more than once but under ten times. This chain uses TRBV29-1 with TRBJ2-1, with TRBD2 identical over 14 bases. J was trimmed by 1 base and V by 6 bases; bases with no gene match: 5. From germline, CDR1 is SQVTM and CDR2 ANQGSEA. The CDR3 is made up of 16 amino acids. DNA for the CDR3: TGCAGCGTGCCGACTAGCGGGAGGGGGTCCTACAATGAGCAGTTCTTC. It encodes CSVPTSGRGSYNEQFF.

The chain couples TRBV24-1 to TRBJ2-1; perhaps TRBD1 as D (6 bases). V was trimmed by 4 bases and J by 4 bases, leaving 10 bases between them. Germline values: CDR1 KGHDR, CDR2 SFDVKD. The CDR3 totals 14 residues. CDR3 in DNA: TGTGCCACCAGTGACCGCGACAGGTACAATGAGCAGTTCTTC. Encoded protein: CATSDRDRYNEQFF.

This clonotype was picked up a small number of times. The chain recombines TRBV6-5 with TRBJ2-5; D not certain. CDR1 and CDR2 (germline): MNHEY, SVGAGI. This CDR3 spans 13 amino acids. Trimming shortened V by 2 bases and J by 5 bases, and 9 bases separated the two germline ends. The CDR3 spells CASSYRVGETQYF. The CDR3 nucleotides read TGTGCCAGCAGTTACAGGGTGGGGGAGACCCAGTACTTC.

The chain joins TRBV11-2 to TRBJ1-4; D not resolved. Trimming cost V 1 base and J 6 bases, with 12 bases left between them. The length of the CDR3 is 15 residues. Germline loops: CDR1 SGHAT, CDR2 FQNNGV. CDR3 region: CASSLGAFDHEKLFF. Written as DNA, the CDR3 is TGTGCCAGCAGCTTAGGGGCATTCGACCATGAAAAACTGTTTTTT. The full variable domain, in which reference TRBV11-2 and TRBJ1-4 provide the parts outside the CDR3, is EAGVAQSPRYKIIEKRQSVAFWCNPISGHATLYWYQQILGQGPKLLIQFQNNGVVDDSQLPKDRFSAERLKGVDSTLKIQPAKLEDSAVYLCASSLGAFDHEKLFFGSGTQLSVL.

This sequence joins TRBV20-1 and TRBJ2-7, with D hard to call. V lost 2 bases and J 0 bases, leaving 5 bases between the germline ends. Germline V CDR1 and CDR2: DFQATT, SNEGSKA (reference sequence). The CDR3 is 12 amino acids. CDR3 sequence: CSARHGSYEQYF. CDR3 sequence (DNA): TGCAGTGCTAGACACGGCTCCTACGAGCAGTACTTC.

The sample holds many counts of this clonotype. Germline is not matched at one junction end, which may reflect a read error. In DNA, the CDR3 is TGTGCCAGCAGATTAAAGGGGGAGGACTTC. The encoded protein is CASRLKGEDF. The chain uses TRBV2 and TRBJ2-5, with D perhaps TRBD1 or TRBD2 (6 bases each). Per germline, CDR1 SNHLY and CDR2 FYNNEI. This CDR3 is built from 10 residues.